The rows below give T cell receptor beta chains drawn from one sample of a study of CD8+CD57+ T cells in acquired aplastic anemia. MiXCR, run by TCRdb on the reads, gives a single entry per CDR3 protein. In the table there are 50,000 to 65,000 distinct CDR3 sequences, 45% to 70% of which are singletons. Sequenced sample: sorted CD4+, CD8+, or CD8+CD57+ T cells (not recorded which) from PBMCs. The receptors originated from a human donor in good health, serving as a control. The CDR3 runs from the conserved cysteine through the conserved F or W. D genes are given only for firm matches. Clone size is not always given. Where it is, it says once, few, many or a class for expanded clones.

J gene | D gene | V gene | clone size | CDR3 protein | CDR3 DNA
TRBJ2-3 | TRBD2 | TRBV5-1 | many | CASSFQVGLAGGTDTQYF | TGCGCCAGCAGCTTTCAAGTAGGACTAGCGGGAGGAACAGATACGCAGTATTTT
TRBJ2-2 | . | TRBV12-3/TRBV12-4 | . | CASSFPGNTGELFF | TGTGCCAGCAGTTTCCCAGGGAACACCGGGGAGCTGTTTTTT
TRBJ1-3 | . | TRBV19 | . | CASSMTWSGNTIYF | TGTGCCAGTAGTATGACATGGTCTGGAAACACCATATATTTT
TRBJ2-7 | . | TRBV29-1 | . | CSAGGGQTYEQYF | TGCAGCGCGGGAGGGGGACAGACCTACGAGCAGTACTTC
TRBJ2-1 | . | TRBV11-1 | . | CASSLIFHEQFF | TGTGCCAGCAGCTTGATTTTTCATGAGCAGTTCTTC
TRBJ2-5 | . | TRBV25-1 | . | CASSENYGYTFGSGTWGETQYF | .
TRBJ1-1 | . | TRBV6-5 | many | CASRTWGSTEAFF | TGTGCCAGCAGGACCTGGGGGAGTACTGAAGCTTTCTTT
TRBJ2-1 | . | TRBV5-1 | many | CASSLVVGSEQFF | TGCGCCAGCAGCTTGGTAGTGGGGAGTGAGCAGTTCTTC
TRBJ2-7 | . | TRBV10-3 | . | CAISERQDGLYEQYF | TGTGCCATCAGTGAGCGGCAGGACGGACTCTACGAGCAGTACTTC
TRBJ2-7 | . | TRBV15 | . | CATSRGGGTASYEQYF | TGTGCCACCAGCAGAGGGGGGGGCACGGCCTCCTACGAGCAGTACTTC
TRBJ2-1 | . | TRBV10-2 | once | CASSGGESSYNEQFF | TGCGCCAGCAGTGGAGGGGAGAGCTCCTACAATGAGCAGTTCTTC
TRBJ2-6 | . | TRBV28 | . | CASRGQGFGANVLTF | TGTGCCAGCAGGGGGCAGGGGTTTGGGGCCAACGTCCTGACTTTC
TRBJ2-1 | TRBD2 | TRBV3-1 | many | CASSQNTGTTGEQFF | TGTGCCAGCAGCCAGAATACCGGGACTACCGGTGAGCAGTTCTTC
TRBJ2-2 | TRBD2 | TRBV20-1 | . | CSASGGAVGELFF | TGCAGTGCTAGCGGGGGGGCAGTCGGGGAGCTGTTTTTT
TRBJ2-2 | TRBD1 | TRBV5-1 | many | CASSLPGTVGTGELFF | TGCGCCAGCAGCTTGCCCGGGACAGTGGGCACCGGGGAGCTGTTTTTT
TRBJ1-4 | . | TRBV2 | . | CASRNRTTNEKLFF | TGTGCCAGCAGAAACAGAACAACTAATGAAAAACTGTTTTTT
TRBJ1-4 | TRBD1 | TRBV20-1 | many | CSARDRVATNEKLFF | TGCAGTGCTAGGGACAGGGTGGCAACTAATGAAAAACTGTTTTTT
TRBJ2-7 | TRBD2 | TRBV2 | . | CASRLAGGLLEQYF | TGTGCCAGCAGGCTAGCGGGTGGCCTACTAGAGCAGTACTTC
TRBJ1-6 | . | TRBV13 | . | CASSLGIRTANSPLHF | TGTGCCAGCAGCTTAGGGATAAGGACAGCTAATTCACCCCTCCACTTT
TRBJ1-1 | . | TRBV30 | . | CAWSNRNGGTAFF | TGTGCCTGGAGTAATAGAAATGGGGGTACGGCTTTCTTT